The sequence of this TCR beta chain was determined in a study of T cell responses to AZD1222 COVID-19 vaccine. Overall study results and limits: In all cases, repertoires were sampled only after the peak T cell response. A mostly white British donor set with more females was recruited, and clonal diversity was possibly underestimated. Vaccine-associated CD4 TCRs spanned spike, dominant at 160-218 and 743-854.

This CDR3 is 15 amino acids long. V lost 2 bases and J 1 base, leaving 11 bases between the germline ends. Germline V gene lookup returns CDR1 MNHEY and CDR2 SVGEGT. Produced via immunoSEQ multiplex PCR; TCRdb's table is partial and in-frame only. Among about 140,000 clones, roughly 93% were seen once, and the ten largest hold 0.7% to 1%. Concerning this clone: Its antigen is not identified.

The rearrangement links TRBV6-2 or TRBV6-3 to TRBJ1-1; D ambiguous. This specimen consisted of peripheral blood, obtained on day 0 of MenACWY control vaccination. This receptor was obtained from an adult in good health. The CDR3 here is CASSYPPAENTEAFF. The CDR3 bases are TGTGCCAGCAGTTACCCTCCAGCGGAGAACACTGAAGCTTTCTTT.